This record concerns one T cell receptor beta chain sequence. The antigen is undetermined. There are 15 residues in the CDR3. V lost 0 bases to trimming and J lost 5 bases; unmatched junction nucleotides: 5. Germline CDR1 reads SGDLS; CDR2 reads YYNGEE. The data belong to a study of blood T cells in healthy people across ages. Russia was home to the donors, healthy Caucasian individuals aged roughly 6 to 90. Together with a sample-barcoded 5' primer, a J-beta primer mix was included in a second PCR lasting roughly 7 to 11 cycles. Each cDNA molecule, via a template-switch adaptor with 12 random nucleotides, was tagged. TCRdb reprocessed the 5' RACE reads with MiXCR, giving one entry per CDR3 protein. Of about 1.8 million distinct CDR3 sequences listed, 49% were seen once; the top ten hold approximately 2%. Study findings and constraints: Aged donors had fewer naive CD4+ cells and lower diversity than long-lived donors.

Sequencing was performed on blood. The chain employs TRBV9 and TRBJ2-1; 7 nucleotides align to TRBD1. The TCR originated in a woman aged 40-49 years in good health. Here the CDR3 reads CASSVVTGPNNEQFF. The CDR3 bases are TGTGCCAGCAGCGTAGTGACAGGGCCGAACAATGAGCAGTTCTTC.